The T cell receptor beta chain under discussion was sequenced for a study of technical replicates of blood from several donors. Profiling relied on immunoSEQ multiplex PCR, and the TCRdb table lists in-frame clones only, not all of them. The data contain about 56,000 clones, 90% to 95% of them singletons. The sample comprised PBMCs. The receptor's source is a human donor in good health. Some clones in this sample may be carry-over from other donors' samples.

CDR3 region: CASSAGTAERGTF. CDR3 DNA sequence: TGTGCCAGCAGTGCAGGGACAGCTGAGAGAGGCACCTTC. V gene TRBV6-5 combines with J gene TRBJ1-2; TRBD1 agrees at 7 bases. The V segment lost 5 bases and the J segment 13 bases; nucleotides outside the gene matches: 13. The CDR3 spans 13 residues. Germline values: CDR1 MNHEY, CDR2 SVGAGI.